Each of the 18 T cell receptor beta chains below was sequenced from the same sample in a study of somatic mutations in T cells in chronic GVHD. Profiling relied on immunoSEQ multiplex PCR, and the TCRdb table lists in-frame clones only, not all of them. The sample has 13,000 to 15,000 clones, around 80% seen once. The sequenced sample consisted of Vbeta20-negative CD4+ T cells from blood. These receptor sequences come from a male patient between 45 and 60 years old with chronic graft-versus-host disease. Part of the T cells may come from the graft donor.

The V call is TRBV5-4, the J call TRBJ2-3; TRBD1 is a possible D gene (7 bases). Germline lookup yields CDR1 SGHNT and CDR2 YYREEE (reference sequence). There are 15 residues in the CDR3. Trimming shortened V by 1 base and J by 6 bases, and 15 bases separated the two germline ends. The CDR3 nucleotides read TGTGCCAGCAGCTTGTGGAGGGGGCAGCAGGATACGCAGTATTTT. Translated: CASSLWRGQQDTQYF. Full variable domain (outside the CDR3, taken from reference TRBV5-4 and TRBJ2-3): ETGVTQSPTHLIKTRGQQVTLRCSSQSGHNTVSWYQQALGQGPQFIFQYYREEENGRGNFPPRFSGLQFPNYSSELNVNALELDDSALYLCASSLWRGQQDTQYFGPGTRLTVL.

This chain links TRBV9 with TRBJ2-2, with 9 bases lining up with TRBD2. The trim removed 0 bases at V and 7 bases at J, leaving 4 bases unmatched. This CDR3 has 15 amino acids. Germline V gene data show CDR1 as SGDLS and CDR2 as YYNGEE. The CDR3 region is CASSVEASGVGELFF. The CDR3 coding sequence is TGTGCCAGCAGCGTAGAAGCTAGCGGGGTCGGGGAGCTGTTTTTT.

The chain has TRBV7-8 and TRBJ2-1, with 10 bases aligning to TRBD2. V lost 5 bases, J lost 4 bases, and 5 bases stayed unmatched. The CDR3 spans 15 residues. CDR1 is SGHVS, CDR2 FQNEAQ, per germline. The CDR3: CASSPTSGAYNEQFF. CDR3 nucleotide sequence: TGTGCCAGCAGCCCAACTAGCGGGGCATACAATGAGCAGTTCTTC.

The V and J genes are TRBV5-6 and TRBJ2-3, with 11 bases fitting TRBD2. This CDR3 contains 16 residues. V was clipped by 4 bases and J by 8 bases; unmatched bases: 12. Germline CDR1 is SGHDT and CDR2 is YYEEEE. In DNA form, the CDR3 reads TGTGCCAGCAGCGGGTTAGCGGGGGGGCCAGGTGGTACGCAGTATTTT. Translation gives CASSGLAGGPGGTQYF.

This clone was seen only once. This chain connects TRBV7-2 to TRBJ1-1, with D possibly TRBD1 on 6 matching bases. The CDR3 length is 14 residues. Germline V gives CDR1 SGHTA, CDR2 FQGNSA. Trimming took off 1 base at V and 5 bases at J, with 11 bases between the two ends. CDR3 loop: CASSLVGGGTEAFF. Written as DNA, the CDR3 is TGTGCCAGCAGCTTAGTAGGGGGGGGGACTGAAGCTTTCTTT.

V gene TRBV11-2 combines with J gene TRBJ1-5; TRBD1 is a possible D gene (5 bases). Per the germline V gene, CDR1 is SGHAT and CDR2 is FQNNGV. The CDR3 consists of 15 residues. V was cut by 0 bases and J by 7 bases, with 13 bases left in between. DNA of the CDR3: TGTGCCAGCAGCTTAGATATGGGGGGAGGACAGCCCCAGCATTTT. It yields the protein CASSLDMGGGQPQHF.

The chain links TRBV7-2 to TRBJ1-6, with D possibly TRBD1 on 6 matching bases. CDR1 and CDR2 (germline): SGHTA, FQGNSA. Trimming left V 1 base short and J 9 bases short, with 13 bases between. The CDR3 spans 15 residues. In DNA form, the CDR3 reads TGTGCCAGCAGCTTAGGGGGGCAGATCGGTTCACCCCTCCACTTT. It specifies CASSLGGQIGSPLHF.

The rearrangement links TRBV19 to TRBJ1-2, with unresolved D. Germline V lookup: CDR1 LNHDA, CDR2 SQIVND (reference sequence). This CDR3 contains 10 residues. Trimming pared 6 bases from V and 6 bases from J, leaving 5 bases between. The CDR3 is CASRADGYTF. DNA of the CDR3: TGTGCCAGTAGGGCAGATGGCTACACCTTC.

The rearrangement joins TRBV10-3 to TRBJ1-2, with a possible D match to TRBD1 (5 bases). Between the trimmed V and J ends, which lost 10 bases and 6 bases, there was a span of 18 bases. Germline CDR1 ENHRY, CDR2 SYGVKD. CDR3 length: 13 residues. The CDR3 reads CATNPMQGNGYTF. The CDR3 DNA sequence: TGTGCCACAAACCCGATGCAGGGAAATGGCTACACCTTC.

The chain recombines TRBV6-6 with TRBJ2-1; 7 bases map to TRBD2. Germline CDR1 and CDR2: MNHNY and SVGAGI (reference sequence). After removal of 6 bases from V and 6 bases from J, the junction contained 8 bases not matched to a gene. The CDR3 consists of 14 residues. The CDR3 bases are TGTGCCAGCAGCAAATTTCGGGAGGCCAATGAGCAGTTCTTC. It is translated as CASSKFREANEQFF.

J is TRBJ1-5 and V is TRBV28, with TRBD1 identical over 7 bases. Trimming cost V 3 bases and J 7 bases; bases outside gene matches: 12. The CDR3 is 16 amino acids. The germline CDR1 and CDR2 sequences are MDHEN and SYDVKM. The CDR3 DNA is TGTGCCAGCAGTTTCCTCGGACAGGCTTATAAGCAGCCCCAGCATTTT. This encodes CASSFLGQAYKQPQHF.

The chain joins TRBV28 to TRBJ2-7; TRBD2 matches at 16 bases. Germline V gene data show CDR1 as MDHEN and CDR2 as SYDVKM. The CDR3 is made up of 15 amino acids. Trimming removed 5 bases from V and 7 bases from J; junction bases left unmatched: 5. The CDR3 protein is CASSLPGLAGGEQYF. CDR3 DNA sequence: TGTGCCAGCAGTCTACCGGGACTAGCGGGAGGGGAGCAGTACTTC. Full variable domain (rest looked up from reference TRBV28 and TRBJ2-7): DVKVTQSSRYLVKRTGEKVFLECVQDMDHENMFWYRQDPGLGLRLIYFSYDVKMKEKGDIPEGYSVSREKKERFSLILESASTNQTSMYLCASSLPGLAGGEQYFGPGTRLTVT.

The V and J genes are TRBV19 and TRBJ1-3, with no clear D. Germline lookup yields CDR1 LNHDA and CDR2 SQIVND (reference sequence). Deletions cut 6 bases from V and 0 bases from J, with 6 bases between. The CDR3 consists of 13 residues. The CDR3 is CASRQSSGNTIYF. DNA for the CDR3: TGTGCCAGTAGACAGAGCTCTGGAAACACCATATATTTT.

The chain has TRBV4-2 and TRBJ1-1; 7 bases are a match to TRBD1. Trimming at V came to 4 bases and at J to 5 bases, leaving 10 bases not matched to a gene. Germline V gene lookup returns CDR1 LGHNA and CDR2 YNFKEQ. The CDR3 runs 15 residues. CDR3 bases: TGTGCCAGCAGCCGCCTACAGGGGCAGGGGACTGAAGCTTTCTTT. Amino acids: CASSRLQGQGTEAFF.

The chain joins TRBV6-6 to TRBJ2-7; TRBD2 might be the D (5 bases). The CDR3 spans 13 residues. The V end lost 8 bases, the J end lost 4 bases, and 15 bases lay between the germline ends. Germline V CDR1 and CDR2: MNHNY, SVGAGI (reference sequence). The DNA of the CDR3 is TGTGCCAGCGGGGTTAGCGTAGAGTACGAGCAGTACTTC. Protein product: CASGVSVEYEQYF.

The J gene is TRBJ1-6, the V gene TRBV10-1; D is uncertain. Trimming cost V 2 bases and J 10 bases, with 12 bases left between them. The CDR3 runs to 14 residues. From germline, CDR1 is WNHNN and CDR2 SYGVQD (reference sequence). The CDR3 coding sequence is TGCGCCAGCAGTGAGGCCGATGGCCGATCACCCCTCCACTTT. It codes for CASSEADGRSPLHF.

V and J are TRBV19 and TRBJ1-1; D is possibly TRBD1 (5 bases). V lost 7 bases and J lost 4, with 19 bases in between. The CDR3 is made up of 15 amino acids. The germline V gene encodes CDR1 LNHDA and CDR2 SQIVND (reference sequence). The CDR3 DNA reads as TGTGCCAGTAAATGGCAGGGCCCTCTGAGCACTGAAGCTTTCTTT. This codes for CASKWQGPLSTEAFF.

This clone has more than one count but fewer than ten. The V and J genes are TRBV5-6 and TRBJ1-1, with D possibly TRBD1 on 5 matching bases. The CDR3 is 14 amino acids. Trimming shortened V by 3 bases and J by 6 bases, and 15 bases separated the two germline ends. CDR1 and CDR2 (germline): SGHDT, YYEEEE. The CDR3 spells CASSSYGREAEAFF. For the CDR3, the DNA is TGTGCCAGCAGCTCCTATGGCAGGGAGGCTGAAGCTTTCTTT.